A selection of T cell receptor beta chains follows, all from one sample in a study of blood T cells in healthy people across ages. From the 5' RACE reads, TCRdb called clonotypes with MiXCR, one entry per CDR3 protein. The sample holds approximately 830,000 distinct CDR3 sequences, 62% seen once. The sequencing sample was made of blood. These receptors all stem from a man aged 25-45 years in good health. CDR3s include the opening cysteine and the closing phenylalanine or tryptophan. Each record gives: CDR3 protein, CDR3 DNA, V gene, J gene, clone size, D gene. D genes are given only for firm matches. Clone size is not always given. Where it is, it says once, few, many or a class for expanded clones.

CASSEGTGYSNQPQHF,TGTGCCAGCAGCGAAGGGACAGGCTATAGCAATCAGCCCCAGCATTTT,TRBV5-6,TRBJ1-5,few,TRBD1
CSVGSGEQYF,TGCAGCGTTGGTTCCGGGGAGCAGTACTTC,TRBV29-1,TRBJ2-5,NA,NA
CASSLEGDIQYF,TGTGCCAGCAGCTTAGAGGGGGACATTCAGTACTTC,TRBV7-3,TRBJ2-4,NA,NA
CASSYSRGRELFF,TGTGCCAGCAGTTACTCGAGAGGCAGGGAGCTGTTTTTT,TRBV6-2/TRBV6-3,TRBJ2-2,NA,NA
CASSLGDRAADTQYF,TGTGCCAGCAGTTTGGGGGACAGGGCGGCAGATACGCAGTATTTT,TRBV28,TRBJ2-3,once,TRBD1
CSARLRGGNQPQHF,TGCAGTGCTAGGCTCAGGGGGGGCAATCAGCCCCAGCATTTT,TRBV20-1,TRBJ1-5,NA,TRBD1
CASSIVGDGVNEQFF,TGTGCCAGCAGCATAGTGGGCGATGGGGTCAATGAGCAGTTCTTC,TRBV7-3,TRBJ2-1,NA,NA
CASSPRTGGSGANVLTF,TGTGCCAGCAGTCCACGGACAGGGGGCAGTGGGGCCAACGTCCTGACTTTC,TRBV27,TRBJ2-6,few,TRBD1
CASSGRTQYF,TGTGCCAGCAGTGGAAGGACCCAGTACTTC,TRBV6-2/TRBV6-3,TRBJ2-5,NA,NA
CSALKISGGSTDTQYF,TGCAGTGCTCTGAAAATTAGCGGGGGAAGCACAGATACGCAGTATTTT,TRBV20-1,TRBJ2-3,few,TRBD2
CSAHDRAYEQYF,TGCAGTGCTCATGACAGGGCCTACGAGCAGTACTTC,TRBV20-1,TRBJ2-7,NA,TRBD1
CASSVSGGAFYERYF,TGTGCCAGCAGCGTAAGCGGGGGGGCCTTTTACGAGCGGTACTTC,TRBV9,TRBJ2-5,NA,TRBD2
CASSQSKTGPVSYNEQFF,TGCGCCAGCAGCCAAAGCAAAACAGGCCCTGTCTCCTACAATGAGCAGTTCTTC,TRBV4-3,TRBJ2-1,few,NA
CASSGWWGNNAGANVLTF,TGTGCCAGCAGCGGGTGGTGGGGGAACAACGCTGGGGCCAACGTCCTGACTTTC,TRBV7-2,TRBJ2-6,NA,NA
CASSLYERETQYF,TGTGCCAGCAGTTTATACGAGCGAGAGACCCAGTACTTC,TRBV27,TRBJ2-5,NA,NA
CASSQERGMINQPQHF,TGCGCCAGCAGCCAAGAACGGGGGATGATCAATCAGCCCCAGCATTTT,TRBV4-3,TRBJ1-5,NA,NA
CSARDLGRASRGEQFF,TGCAGTGCTAGAGATCTGGGGAGGGCCTCCCGGGGTGAGCAGTTCTTC,TRBV20-1,TRBJ2-1,once,TRBD2
CASNGQGASETQYF,TGTGCCAGCAACGGACAGGGGGCTTCGGAGACCCAGTACTTC,TRBV12-3/TRBV12-4,TRBJ2-5,NA,TRBD1
CASNGVATNEKLFF,TGTGCCAGCAACGGGGTTGCAACTAATGAAAAACTGTTTTTT,TRBV25-1,TRBJ1-4,NA,NA
CASSTERGVCNEQFF,TGTGCCAGCAGCACCGAGCGGGGGGTCTGCAATGAGCAGTTCTTC,TRBV9,TRBJ2-1,once,TRBD2
CATSSGTTGSYGYTF,TGTGCCACCAGCAGCGGAACTACAGGAAGCTATGGCTACACCTTC,TRBV15,TRBJ1-2,few,NA
CSARRGSSYNEQFF,TGCAGTGCTAGGCGGGGAAGCTCCTACAATGAGCAGTTCTTC,TRBV20-1,TRBJ2-1,NA,NA
CASSELAGGPSNEQFF,TGTGCCAGCAGTGAACTAGCGGGGGGGCCGAGTAATGAGCAGTTCTTC,TRBV6-4,TRBJ2-1,few,TRBD2
CASSQPGQGRNEQFF,TGCGCCAGCAGCCAACCGGGACAGGGGCGCAATGAGCAGTTCTTC,TRBV4-3,TRBJ2-1,NA,TRBD1
CASSYGGTSSTDTQYF,TGTGCCAGCAGTTACGGGGGGACTAGTTCCACAGATACGCAGTATTTT,TRBV6-6,TRBJ2-3,once,TRBD2
CASSHDGAESYEQYF,TGTGCCAGCAGCCACGACGGGGCTGAGTCCTACGAGCAGTACTTC,TRBV4-2,TRBJ2-7,NA,NA
CASSLTTGTALRGYTF,TGTGCCAGCAGTCTTACCACCGGGACCGCCCTCAGAGGCTACACCTTC,TRBV7-2,TRBJ1-2,NA,NA
CASSPVGGRPGDEQFF,TGTGCCAGCAGCCCAGTTGGCGGGCGACCGGGTGATGAGCAGTTCTTC,TRBV12-3/TRBV12-4,TRBJ2-1,NA,NA
CASSPPAWNIQYF,TGTGCCAGCAGTCCACCCGCCTGGAACATTCAGTACTTC,TRBV28,TRBJ2-4,few,NA
CSARVGLVSTDTQYF,TGCAGTGCTAGAGTGGGACTAGTGAGCACAGATACGCAGTATTTT,TRBV20-1,TRBJ2-3,NA,TRBD2
CASSQRDNEQYF,TGTGCCAGCAGCCAAAGGGACAACGAGCAGTACTTC,TRBV4-2,TRBJ2-7,few,NA
CASHDDGGWDVKKTNEKLFF,TGCGCCAGCCACGATGATGGGGGGTGGGACGTGAAGAAAACTAATGAAAAACTGTTTTTT,TRBV5-1,TRBJ1-4,NA,NA
CASSGTTRAHPYEQYF,TGTGCCAGCAGTGGGACTACAAGGGCCCATCCCTACGAGCAGTACTTC,TRBV25-1,TRBJ2-7,NA,NA
CASSVTSGTNNEQFF,TGTGCCAGCAGTGTGACTAGCGGGACTAACAATGAGCAGTTCTTC,TRBV6-4,TRBJ2-1,NA,TRBD2
CSAPPGPTSGYTF,TGCAGTGCTCCGCCGGGGCCGACATCGGGCTACACCTTC,TRBV20-1,TRBJ1-2,NA,NA
CASSHEPSASSYEQYF,TGCGCCAGCAGCCATGAACCTAGCGCGAGCTCCTACGAGCAGTACTTC,TRBV4-1,TRBJ2-7,NA,NA
CASSWGVRNTEAFF,TGTGCCAGCAGTTGGGGGGTACGGAACACTGAAGCTTTCTTT,TRBV12-3/TRBV12-4,TRBJ1-1,NA,NA
CATSTGVTEAFF,TGTGCCACCTCGACAGGAGTCACTGAAGCTTTCTTT,TRBV2,TRBJ1-1,NA,NA
CAGSLSASRTVKEQYF,TGCGCCGGCAGCTTGAGTGCGAGCCGGACGGTAAAGGAGCAGTACTTC,TRBV5-1,TRBJ2-5,NA,NA
CASSEAADSREQYF,TGTGCCAGCAGTGAAGCGGCGGACTCGAGGGAGCAGTACTTC,TRBV6-1,TRBJ2-4,NA,NA
CASSLRDRADTQYF,TGCGCCAGCAGCCTACGGGACCGTGCAGATACGCAGTATTTT,TRBV5-1,TRBJ2-3,NA,NA